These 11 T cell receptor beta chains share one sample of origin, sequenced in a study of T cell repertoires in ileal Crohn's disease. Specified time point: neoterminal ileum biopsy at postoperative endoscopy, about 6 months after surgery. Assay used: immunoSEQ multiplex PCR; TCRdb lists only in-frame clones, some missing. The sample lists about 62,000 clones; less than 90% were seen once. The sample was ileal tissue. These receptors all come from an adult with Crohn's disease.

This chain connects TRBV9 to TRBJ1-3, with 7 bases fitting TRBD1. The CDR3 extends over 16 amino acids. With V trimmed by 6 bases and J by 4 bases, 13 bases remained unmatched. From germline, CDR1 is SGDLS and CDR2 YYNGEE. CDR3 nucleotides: TGTGCCAGCACCGCTATAAATGGGACAGCCGGAAACACCATATATTTT. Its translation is CASTAINGTAGNTIYF.

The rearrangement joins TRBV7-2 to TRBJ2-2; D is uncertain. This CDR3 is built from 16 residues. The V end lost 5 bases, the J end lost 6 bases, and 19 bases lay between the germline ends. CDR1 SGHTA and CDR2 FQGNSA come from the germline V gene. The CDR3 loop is CASSTPRVKDPGELFF. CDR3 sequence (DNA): TGTGCCAGCAGCACCCCCCGGGTTAAGGATCCCGGGGAGCTGTTTTTT.

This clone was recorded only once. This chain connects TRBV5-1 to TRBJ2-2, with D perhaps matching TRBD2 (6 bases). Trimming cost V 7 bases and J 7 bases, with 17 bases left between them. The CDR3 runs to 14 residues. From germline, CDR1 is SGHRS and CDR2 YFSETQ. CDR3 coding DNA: TGCGCCAGCCGGGGCAGGGAGGATCACGGGGAGCTGTTTTTT. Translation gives CASRGREDHGELFF.

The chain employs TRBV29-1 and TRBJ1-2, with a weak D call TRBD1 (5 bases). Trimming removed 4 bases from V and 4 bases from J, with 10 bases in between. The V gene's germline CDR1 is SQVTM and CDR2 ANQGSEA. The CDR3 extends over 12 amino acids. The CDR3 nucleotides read TGCAGCGTTGCGTCCGGGGGCTATGGCTACACCTTC. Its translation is CSVASGGYGYTF.

For the CDR3, the DNA is TGTGCCACCAGCAGAGTAGGGCAGGGAGGTTTAGATACGCAGTATTTT. Protein: CATSRVGQGGLDTQYF. The rearrangement links TRBV15 to TRBJ2-3, with D maybe TRBD2 (6 bases). V lost 1 base and J 5 bases, leaving 16 bases between the germline ends. The CDR3 covers 16 residues. In germline, CDR1 is LNHNV, CDR2 YYDKDF (reference sequence). Complete variable domain (other parts from reference TRBV15 and TRBJ2-3): DAMVIQNPRYQVTQFGKPVTLSCSQTLNHNVMYWYQQKSSQAPKLLFHYYDKDFNNEADTPDNFQSRRPNTSFCFLDIRSPGLGDTAMYLCATSRVGQGGLDTQYFGPGTRLTVL.

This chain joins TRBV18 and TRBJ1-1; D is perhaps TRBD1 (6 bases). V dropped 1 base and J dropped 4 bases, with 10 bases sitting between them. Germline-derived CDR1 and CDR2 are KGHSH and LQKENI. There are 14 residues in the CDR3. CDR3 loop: CASSPQQGTTEAFF. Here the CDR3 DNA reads TGTGCCAGCTCACCACAACAGGGAACCACTGAAGCTTTCTTT.

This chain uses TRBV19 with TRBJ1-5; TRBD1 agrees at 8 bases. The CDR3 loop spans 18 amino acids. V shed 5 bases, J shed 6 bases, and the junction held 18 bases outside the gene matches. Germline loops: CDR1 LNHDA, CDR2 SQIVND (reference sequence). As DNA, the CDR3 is TGTGCCAGTAGTCCGTACCGGGACAGGATGATGAGGGCTCAGCCCCAGCATTTT. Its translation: CASSPYRDRMMRAQPQHF.

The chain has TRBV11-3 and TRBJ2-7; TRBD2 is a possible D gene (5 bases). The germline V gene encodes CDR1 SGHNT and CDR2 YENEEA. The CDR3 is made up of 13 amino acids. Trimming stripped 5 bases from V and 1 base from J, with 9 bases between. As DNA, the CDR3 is TGTGCCAGCAGCCCCGGGGAATCCTACGAGCAGTACTTC. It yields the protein CASSPGESYEQYF. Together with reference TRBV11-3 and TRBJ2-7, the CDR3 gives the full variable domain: EAGVVQSPRYKIIEKKQPVAFWCNPISGHNTLYWYLQNLGQGPELLIRYENEEAVDDSQLPKDRFSAERLKGVDSTLKIQPAELGDSAVYLCASSPGESYEQYFGPGTRLTVT.

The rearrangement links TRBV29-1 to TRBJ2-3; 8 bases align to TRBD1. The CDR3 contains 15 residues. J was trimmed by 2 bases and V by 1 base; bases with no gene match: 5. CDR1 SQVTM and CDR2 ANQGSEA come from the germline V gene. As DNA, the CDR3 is TGCAGCGTTGAAGCGACAGGGGCGTTCACAGATACGCAGTATTTT. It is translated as CSVEATGAFTDTQYF.

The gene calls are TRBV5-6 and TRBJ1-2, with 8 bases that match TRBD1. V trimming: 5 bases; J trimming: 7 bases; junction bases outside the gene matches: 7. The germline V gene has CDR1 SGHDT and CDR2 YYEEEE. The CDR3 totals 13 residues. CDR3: CASRIGQGRGYTF. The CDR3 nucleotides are TGTGCCAGCAGGATCGGACAGGGACGTGGCTACACCTTC.

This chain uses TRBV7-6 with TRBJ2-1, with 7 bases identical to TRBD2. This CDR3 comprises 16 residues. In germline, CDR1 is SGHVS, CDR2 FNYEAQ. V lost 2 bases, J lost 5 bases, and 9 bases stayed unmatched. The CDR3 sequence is CASSLIGASGDNEQFF. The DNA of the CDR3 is TGTGCCAGCAGCTTAATAGGGGCTAGCGGAGACAATGAGCAGTTCTTC. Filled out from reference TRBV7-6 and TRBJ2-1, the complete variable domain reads GAGVSQSPRYKVTKRGQDVALRCDPISGHVSLYWYRQALGQGPEFLTYFNYEAQQDKSGLPNDRFSAERPEGSISTLTIQRTEQRDSAMYRCASSLIGASGDNEQFFGPGTRLTVL.